This TCR beta chain emerged from a study of T-cell memory formation after mild COVID-19 (dated by TCRdb to about 2021). General notes on the study: TCR sequence clusters from the two donors were found to be largely donor specific. Two young, previously healthy adult volunteers, one female and one male, were included in the cohort. In two donors, T-cell clones that expanded and contracted after mild COVID-19 were followed by sequencing TCRalpha and TCRbeta repertoires longitudinally.

CDR1 and CDR2, looked up from the germline V gene, are KGHDR and SFDVKD. V lost 2 bases and J lost 12 bases; the stretch between them is 16 bases long. The CDR3, from cysteine to phenylalanine, totals 14 residues. Just CDR3 DNA is preserved here, 42 bases in frame from base 1. TCRdb records Illumina NovaSeq 6000 as the sequencer. TCRalpha and TCRbeta cDNA libraries were constructed by 5'RACE with constant-segment primers, with sample barcodes and unique molecular identifiers being introduced. Trizol reagent was used to extract RNA from every sample. Amplification of the libraries took two PCR steps, and the second step added a second sample barcode plus Illumina TruSeq adapters. Sequencing of libraries was performed on an Illumina NovaSeq with 2 x 150 bp paired-end reads. Under the source paper's analysis protocol: Reads were demultiplexed and collapsed into UMI-guided consensus sequences with migec v1.2.7. Using mixcr v2.1.11, the UMI consensuses were aligned to TRA and TRB V and J templates and assembled into clonotypes. Expanded or contracted clonotypes were those called significant by both edgeR and NoisET, with noise models trained on biological replicates. For edgeR calls, the thresholds were a false discovery rate-adjusted p below 0.01 and a log2 fold-change of 1. As an exploratory analysis of dynamics, PCA with hierarchical clustering was applied to max-normalized trajectories of the 1000 most abundant clonotypes. Separately sequenced CD4+ and CD8+ repertoires were used to assign a CD4 or CD8 phenotype to each responding clone. The public reads were run again by TCRdb, first through fastp at Q25 and then through MiXCR, and only productive beta chains were kept. Identical CDR3 proteins give one entry, which carries the most common genes and DNA. For this entry, the V and J calls and clone size follow TCRdb and not the study's own pipeline. This sample has hundreds of thousands of distinct CDR3 sequences in its table, and 15% to 20% of those were observed once. The top ten clones comprise 20% to 25% of the sample.

This clonotype showed up many times. The clone's antigen remains unknown. No much larger clonotype is one base removed from it; base qualities were not supplied. The study at large found these results: The detection of some responding clones in pre-infection memory suggests that pre-existing cross-reactive memory T cells joined the SARS-CoV-2 response. The study covered only a couple of mild cases, and larger cohorts including severe cases with pre-infection samples were considered necessary. The second-wave clones that peaked on day 37 were not confirmed to be SARS-CoV-2 specific. Balanced CD4/CD8 phenotypes were observed for clones contracting from day 15 to 85, whereas a bias towards CD4+ was observed for a second wave of clones expanding from day 15 to 37. Contracting CD4+ clones appeared mostly in the CM and EM memory subsets, whereas CD8+ clones were enriched in EMRA.

PBMCs were isolated by Ficoll-Paque density gradient centrifugation. The chain employs TRBV24-1 and TRBJ2-1, with no confident D gene call. The material sequenced was PBMCs or a T cell subset sorted from them (not recorded which). This TCR came from a man between 18 and 29 years old who had mild COVID-19 (a few samples of this study predate the infection). The sample titles of this study are shuffled in the database, so cell type and time point are left out; the donor was told from shared clones. The nucleotide sequence is given as TGTGCCACCAGTGATTCCCCGAGTTTATGGACGCAGTTCTTC. It is translated as CATSDSPSLWTQFF.